This entry lists 2 T cell receptor beta chains sequenced from one sample in a study of a mutant IDH1 vaccine in newly diagnosed glioma. Sequencing was performed with immunoSEQ multiplex PCR; in TCRdb, only in-frame clones are kept and a portion is missing. Of 30,000 to 40,000 clones detected, roughly four fifths appear once; the ten largest clones hold 9% to 14%. No antigen has been assigned to these receptors. This sample's time point: week 5, during vaccination. Every vaccination contained 300 ug of the mutant IDH1 20-mer peptide and was paired with topical imiquimod. Sequencing was performed on PBMCs, taken from a glioma patient whose treatment included an IDH1 peptide vaccine. All receptors come from a man in his fifties with glioma.

J is TRBJ1-3 and V is TRBV30; D remains unclear. CDR1 and CDR2 from the germline V gene are GTSNPN and SVGIG (reference sequence). CDR3 size: 15 residues. V lost 4 bases and J lost 0, with 13 bases in between. CDR3 sequence reads: CAWTPGTHSGNTIYF. CDR3 coding DNA: TGTGCCTGGACCCCAGGTACCCACTCTGGAAACACCATATATTTT.

V is TRBV2 and J is TRBJ2-1, with TRBD2 as a possible D gene (5 bases). In germline, CDR1 is SNHLY, CDR2 FYNNEI. This CDR3 is built from 11 residues. Between the trimmed V and J ends, which lost 7 bases and 8 bases, there was a span of 9 bases. The CDR3 protein is CASIGVHEQFF. The CDR3, as DNA: TGTGCCAGCATCGGGGTCCATGAGCAGTTCTTC.